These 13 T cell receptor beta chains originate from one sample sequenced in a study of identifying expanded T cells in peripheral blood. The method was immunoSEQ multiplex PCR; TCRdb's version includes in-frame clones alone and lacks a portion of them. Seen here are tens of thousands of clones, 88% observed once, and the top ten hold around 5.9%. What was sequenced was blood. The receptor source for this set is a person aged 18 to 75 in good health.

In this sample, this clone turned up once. Here the CDR3 reads CASSLSARGDGTEAFF. For the CDR3, the DNA is TGTGCCAGCAGTTTATCGGCCCGGGGGGATGGCACTGAAGCTTTCTTT. The rearrangement joins TRBV27 to TRBJ1-1; tentatively, D is TRBD1 (5 bases). This CDR3 has 16 residues. V was trimmed by 0 bases and J by 4 bases, leaving 15 bases between them. Germline V gives CDR1 MNHEY, CDR2 SMNVEV (reference sequence).

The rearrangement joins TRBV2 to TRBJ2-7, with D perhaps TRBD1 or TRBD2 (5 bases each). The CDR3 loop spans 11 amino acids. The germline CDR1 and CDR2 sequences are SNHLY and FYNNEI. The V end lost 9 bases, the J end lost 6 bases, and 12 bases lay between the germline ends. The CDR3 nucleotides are TGTGCCAGTTCAGGGAGACGCGAGCAGTACTTC. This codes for CASSGRREQYF.

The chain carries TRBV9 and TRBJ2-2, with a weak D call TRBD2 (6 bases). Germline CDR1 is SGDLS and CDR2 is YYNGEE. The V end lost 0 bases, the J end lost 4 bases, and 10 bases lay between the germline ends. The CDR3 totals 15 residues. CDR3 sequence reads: CASSVGLGGTGELFF. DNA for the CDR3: TGTGCCAGCAGCGTAGGTTTGGGGGGCACCGGGGAGCTGTTTTTT.

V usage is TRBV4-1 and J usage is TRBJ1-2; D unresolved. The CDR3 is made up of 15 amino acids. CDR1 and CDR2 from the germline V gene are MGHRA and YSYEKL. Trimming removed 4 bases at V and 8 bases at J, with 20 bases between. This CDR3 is CASSPHTQQTQGYTF. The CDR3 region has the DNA TGCGCCAGCAGCCCTCATACCCAGCAGACTCAAGGCTACACCTTC.

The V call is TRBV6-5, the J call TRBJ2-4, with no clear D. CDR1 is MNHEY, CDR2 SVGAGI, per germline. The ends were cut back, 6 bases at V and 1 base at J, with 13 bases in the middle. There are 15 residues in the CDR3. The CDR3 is CASRPDGIAKNIQYF. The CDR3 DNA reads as TGTGCCAGCAGGCCGGATGGGATCGCCAAAAACATTCAGTACTTC.

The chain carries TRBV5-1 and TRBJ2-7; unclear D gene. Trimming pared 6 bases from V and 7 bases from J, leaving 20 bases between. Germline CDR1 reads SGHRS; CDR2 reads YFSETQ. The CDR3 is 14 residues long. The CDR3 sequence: CASNPRSGLGEQYF. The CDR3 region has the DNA TGCGCCAGCAATCCCCGCTCGGGTCTGGGGGAGCAGTACTTC.

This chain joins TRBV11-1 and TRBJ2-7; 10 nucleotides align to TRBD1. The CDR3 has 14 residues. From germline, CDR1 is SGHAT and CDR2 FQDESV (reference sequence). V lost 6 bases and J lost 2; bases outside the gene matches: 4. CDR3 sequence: CASSSGQGAYEQYF. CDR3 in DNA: TGTGCCAGCAGTTCCGGACAGGGGGCCTACGAGCAGTACTTC.

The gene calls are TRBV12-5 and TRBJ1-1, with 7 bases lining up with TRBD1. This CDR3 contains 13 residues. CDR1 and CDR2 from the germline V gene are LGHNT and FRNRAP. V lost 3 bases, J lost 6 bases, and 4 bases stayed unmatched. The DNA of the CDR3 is TGTGCTAGTGGTTTCACTCAGGGGGCTGAAGCTTTCTTT. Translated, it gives CASGFTQGAEAFF.

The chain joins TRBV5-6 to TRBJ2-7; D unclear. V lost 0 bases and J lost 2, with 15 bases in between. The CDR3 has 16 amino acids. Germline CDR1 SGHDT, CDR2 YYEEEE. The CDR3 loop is CASSLGGKTPPYEQYF. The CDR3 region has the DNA TGTGCCAGCAGCTTGGGGGGAAAGACTCCCCCCTACGAGCAGTACTTC. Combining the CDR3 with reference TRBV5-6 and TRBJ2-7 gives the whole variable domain DAGVTQSPTHLIKTRGQQVTLRCSPKSGHDTVSWYQQALGQGPQFIFQYYEEEERQRGNFPDRFSGHQFPNYSSELNVNALLLGDSALYLCASSLGGKTPPYEQYFGPGTRLTVT.

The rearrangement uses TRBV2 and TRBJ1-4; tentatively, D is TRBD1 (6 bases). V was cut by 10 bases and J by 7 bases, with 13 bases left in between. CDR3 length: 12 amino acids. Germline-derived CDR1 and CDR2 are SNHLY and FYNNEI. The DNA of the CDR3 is TGTGCCACCCGGGACAAACCTGAAAAACTGTTTTTT. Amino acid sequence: CATRDKPEKLFF.

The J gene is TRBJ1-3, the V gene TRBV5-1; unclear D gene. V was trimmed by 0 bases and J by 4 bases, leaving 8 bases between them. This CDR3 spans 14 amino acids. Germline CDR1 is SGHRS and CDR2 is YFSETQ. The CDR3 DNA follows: TGCGCCAGCAGCTTGGGGTCAGGCGGAAACACCATATATTTT. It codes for CASSLGSGGNTIYF.

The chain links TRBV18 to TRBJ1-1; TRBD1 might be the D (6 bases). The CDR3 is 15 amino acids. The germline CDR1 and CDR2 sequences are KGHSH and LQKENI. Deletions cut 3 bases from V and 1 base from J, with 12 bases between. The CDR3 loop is CASSPGQHGNTEAFF. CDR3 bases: TGTGCCAGCTCACCGGGACAACATGGGAACACTGAAGCTTTCTTT.

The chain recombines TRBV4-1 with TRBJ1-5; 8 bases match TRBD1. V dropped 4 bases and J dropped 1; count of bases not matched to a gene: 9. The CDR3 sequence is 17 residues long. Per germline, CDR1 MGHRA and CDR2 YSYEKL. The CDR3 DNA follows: TGCGCCAGCAGCCGGATGACAGGGGAAGGGAGCAATCAGCCCCAGCATTTT. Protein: CASSRMTGEGSNQPQHF.